These 25 T cell receptor beta chains were sequenced from one sample in a study of identical twins. TCRdb redid the calling of the 5' RACE reads with MiXCR, one entry per CDR3 protein. The table lists approximately 620,000 distinct CDR3 sequences, around 8.6% of them singletons. Another study also made use of these data, one on yellow fever vaccine responses in identical twins.

The material sequenced was PBMCs. These receptors came from a woman aged 18-29 years in good health.

This clonotype was seen only a few times. V and J are TRBV7-9 and TRBJ2-3; D call uncertain. The CDR3 runs to 16 residues. The V and J ends lost 3 bases and 0 bases respectively, with 13 bases between them. The germline V gene encodes CDR1 SEHNR and CDR2 FQNEAQ (reference sequence). As DNA, the CDR3 is TGTGCCAGCAGCTTTCCGGCAGCGTCTAGCACAGATACGCAGTATTTT. Translation: CASSFPAASSTDTQYF.

This clonotype has only a few counts. The V and J genes are TRBV29-1 and TRBJ2-3; 7 bases are shared with TRBD1. The junction had 11 bases not matched to a gene; V was cut back by 5 bases and J by 6 bases. The CDR3 sequence is 14 residues long. CDR1 is SQVTM and CDR2 is ANQGSEA in the germline V gene. The CDR3 sequence: CSVPDRDSWDTQYF. Here the CDR3 DNA reads TGCAGCGTTCCAGACAGGGATTCTTGGGATACGCAGTATTTT.

This chain uses TRBV5-1 with TRBJ2-7; D is unclear. V was pared by 3 bases and J by 1 base, with 8 bases between. This CDR3 comprises 13 residues. CDR1 and CDR2 from the germline V gene are SGHRS and YFSETQ. CDR3 residues: CASSSVTSYEQYF. The CDR3 DNA sequence: TGCGCCAGCAGCTCGGTTACTTCCTACGAGCAGTACTTC.

This clonotype was counted a few times. Here the CDR3 reads CASVQGQGEKKLFF. The CDR3 nucleotides read TGTGCCAGCGTCCAGGGACAGGGTGAGAAAAAACTGTTTTTT. The gene calls are TRBV6-1 and TRBJ1-4, with TRBD1 matching 9 bases. V lost 8 bases, J lost 9 bases, and 10 bases stayed unmatched. Germline values: CDR1 MNHNS, CDR2 SASEGT. The CDR3 extends over 14 amino acids.

The chain recombines TRBV3-1 with TRBJ2-5; tentatively, D is TRBD1 (5 bases). The germline V gene has CDR1 LGHDT and CDR2 YNNKEL (reference sequence). V lost 1 base, J lost 2 bases, and 11 bases lay in between. The CDR3 runs to 15 residues. As DNA, the CDR3 is TGTGCCAGCAGCCAAGGGGTCAGGGAACAAGAGACCCAGTACTTC. Its translation: CASSQGVREQETQYF.

This clonotype was counted at least ten times. The chain is built from TRBV5-1 and TRBJ2-5; 8 positions agree with TRBD2. After removal of 4 bases from V and 5 bases from J, the junction contained 4 bases not matched to a gene. The CDR3 length is 13 residues. Looked up from germline, CDR1 is SGHRS and CDR2 is YFSETQ. CDR3 protein: CASSRAGEETQYF. CDR3 DNA sequence: TGCGCCAGCAGCCGAGCGGGGGAGGAGACCCAGTACTTC.

The rearrangement links TRBV12-3 or TRBV12-4 to TRBJ2-5, with TRBD1 matching over 8 bases. This CDR3 has 14 residues. V trimming: 6 bases; J trimming: 5 bases; junction bases outside the gene matches: 8. The CDR3 loop reads CASRRTGGQETQYF. DNA for the CDR3: TGTGCCAGCAGGCGAACAGGGGGTCAGGAGACCCAGTACTTC.

The rearrangement links TRBV10-1 to TRBJ2-2; possibly TRBD2 for D (5 bases). The CDR3 totals 14 residues. CDR1 is WNHNN and CDR2 is SYGVQD in the germline V gene (reference sequence). Trimming took off 6 bases at V and 1 base at J, with 9 bases between the two ends. DNA of the CDR3: TGCGCCAGCAGAAGCGGTATGAACACCGGGGAGCTGTTTTTT. It encodes CASRSGMNTGELFF.

CDR3 in DNA: TGTGCCATCAGTGCGGTCTCCTACGAGCAGTACTTC. The encoded protein is CAISAVSYEQYF. The chain joins TRBV10-3 to TRBJ2-7; D not resolved. The ends were cut back, 4 bases at V and 0 bases at J, with 4 bases in the middle. The V gene's germline CDR1 is ENHRY and CDR2 SYGVKD. The CDR3 totals 12 residues.

The chain uses TRBV11-1 and TRBJ2-1; 7 positions match TRBD2. Looked up from germline, CDR1 is SGHAT and CDR2 is FQDESV (reference sequence). The length of the CDR3 is 19 residues. With 4 bases clipped from V and 3 bases from J, the junction kept 18 bases outside the gene matches. In nucleotides, the CDR3 is TGTGCCAGCAGCTCCCTTCAGCGGGGAGGCGCCCTACTCTACAATGAGCAGTTCTTC. Encoded protein: CASSSLQRGGALLYNEQFF.

This chain links TRBV6-2 or TRBV6-3 with TRBJ2-7; D may correspond to TRBD1 or TRBD2 (6 bases each). This CDR3 has 18 amino acids. Trimming pared 0 bases from V and 0 bases from J, leaving 18 bases between. The V gene's germline CDR1 is MNHEY and CDR2 SVGEGT. The DNA for the CDR3 is TGTGCCAGCAGTTACTCTCCTACAGGGAGCGGGCCCTCCTACGAGCAGTACTTC. Translating gives CASSYSPTGSGPSYEQYF.

This clonotype occurred a few times. The V and J genes are TRBV20-1 and TRBJ2-7, with 10 nucleotides matching TRBD1. The CDR3 has 12 residues. Germline CDR1 reads DFQATT; CDR2 reads SNEGSKA (reference sequence). CDR3 sequence: CSGDRGGAEQYF. In DNA, the CDR3 is TGCAGCGGGGACAGGGGTGGAGCCGAGCAGTACTTC.

This clonotype turned up a few times. This chain links TRBV4-3 with TRBJ2-1; D remains unclear. This CDR3 comprises 15 residues. Looked up from germline, CDR1 is LGHNA and CDR2 is YSLEER. Deletions cut 0 bases from V and 3 bases from J, with 9 bases between. The CDR3 DNA is TGCGCCAGCAGCCAAGATCGACTGGACTACAATGAGCAGTTCTTC. Amino acids: CASSQDRLDYNEQFF.

This clonotype was observed at least ten times. This chain joins TRBV3-1 and TRBJ2-3, with 10 nucleotides matching TRBD2. The CDR3 loop spans 20 amino acids. In germline, CDR1 is LGHDT, CDR2 YNNKEL (reference sequence). V was pared by 4 bases and J by 0 bases, with 16 bases of the junction left unmatched. The CDR3 nucleotides read TGTGCCAGCAGCCGTGTATCTAGCGGGAGACGGCATGCTAGCACAGATACGCAGTATTTT. The encoded protein is CASSRVSSGRRHASTDTQYF.

This clonotype was detected ten times or more. CDR3 sequence reads: CATRLTGTGDYEQYF. The DNA of the CDR3 is TGTGCCACCAGACTGACCGGGACAGGGGACTACGAGCAGTACTTC. V gene TRBV15 combines with J gene TRBJ2-7; 10 nucleotides agree with TRBD1. J gave up 3 bases and V 6 bases, and 8 bases lay outside the gene matches. The germline CDR1 and CDR2 sequences are LNHNV and YYDKDF (reference sequence). The CDR3 covers 15 residues.

In its sample, this clonotype was seen many times. This chain links TRBV3-1 with TRBJ2-3; D is unclear. Looked up from germline, CDR1 is LGHDT and CDR2 is YNNKEL (reference sequence). This CDR3 region has 11 residues. V gave up 4 bases and J gave up 5 bases, with 4 bases separating them. CDR3 in amino acids: CASSPQDTQYF. As DNA, the CDR3 is TGTGCCAGCAGCCCTCAAGATACGCAGTATTTT.

The genes are TRBV7-2 and TRBJ2-1, with D perhaps matching TRBD2 (6 bases). V was shortened by 5 bases and J by 6 bases, with 14 bases between the two germline ends. Germline V CDR1 and CDR2: SGHTA, FQGNSA. CDR3 length: 14 residues. The CDR3 is CASSPGLQFNEQFF. CDR3 DNA sequence: TGTGCCAGCAGCCCCGGACTACAATTCAATGAGCAGTTCTTC.

This clonotype has just a few counts. The chain couples TRBV5-1 to TRBJ2-1; 11 bases are a match to TRBD1. Germline V gives CDR1 SGHRS, CDR2 YFSETQ. This CDR3 spans 15 amino acids. Germline trimming cut 5 bases from V and 4 bases from J; bases unmatched to any gene: 5. CDR3: CASSEGTGGYNEQFF. CDR3 DNA: TGCGCCAGCAGTGAAGGGACAGGGGGTTACAATGAGCAGTTCTTC.

This clonotype showed up many times. This chain links TRBV27 with TRBJ2-7, with 7 positions matching TRBD1. Germline loops: CDR1 MNHEY, CDR2 SMNVEV (reference sequence). The length of the CDR3 is 13 residues. The ends lost 6 bases at V and 3 bases at J; junction bases unmatched: 5. The CDR3 nucleotides are TGTGCCAGCAGCAGGACAGGCCTCTACGAGCAGTACTTC. Its translation is CASSRTGLYEQYF.

V gene TRBV23-1 combines with J gene TRBJ2-1; D unclear. TRBV23-1 is filed as an ORF, its function uncertain. V was shortened by 2 bases and J by 8 bases, with 13 bases between the two germline ends. CDR3 length: 14 amino acids. The CDR3 loop reads CASSQAGTFDEQFF. The CDR3, as DNA: TGCGCCAGCAGTCAAGCCGGAACCTTCGATGAGCAGTTCTTC.

The V call is TRBV5-1, the J call TRBJ2-1; no firm D call. CDR1 SGHRS and CDR2 YFSETQ come from the germline V gene. V lost 1 base, J lost 3 bases, and 11 bases lay in between. This CDR3 contains 15 residues. CDR3 DNA sequence: TGCGCCAGCAGCTTGTCCGATAGTAGCTACAATGAGCAGTTCTTC. Amino acids: CASSLSDSSYNEQFF.

This chain joins TRBV6-1 and TRBJ1-5, with TRBD1 matching over 9 bases. V shed 4 bases and J 5 bases; nucleotides not matched to a gene: 6. This CDR3 is built from 15 residues. The germline V gene has CDR1 MNHNS and CDR2 SASEGT. The chain's CDR3 is CASSVTGGEDQPQHF. CDR3 nucleotide sequence: TGTGCCAGCAGTGTCACAGGGGGCGAGGATCAGCCCCAGCATTTT.

This clonotype was seen a few times. V usage is TRBV18 and J usage is TRBJ2-3; no definite D call. The CDR3 consists of 16 residues. V was trimmed by 3 bases and J by 0 bases, leaving 13 bases between them. The germline V gene has CDR1 KGHSH and CDR2 LQKENI. The CDR3 loop is CASSPIPSTSTDTQYF. For the CDR3, the DNA is TGTGCCAGCTCACCCATCCCGTCCACTAGCACAGATACGCAGTATTTT.

Ten or more counts support this clonotype. The junction departs from the called germline gene at one end, perhaps through a read error. J is TRBJ1-5 and V is TRBV5-1, with D perhaps matching TRBD1 (6 bases). Germline V gene data show CDR1 as SGHRS and CDR2 as YFSETQ. The CDR3 has 14 residues. CDR3 loop: CASSLGGSNQPQHF. For the CDR3, the DNA is TGTGCCAGCAGCTTAGGGGGGTCCAATCAGCCCCAGCATTTT.

V is TRBV28 and J is TRBJ2-1; tentatively, D is TRBD1 (6 bases). The V gene's germline CDR1 is MDHEN and CDR2 SYDVKM. The V gene lost 5 bases and the J gene lost 3 bases, with 14 bases spanning the gap. CDR3 size: 15 residues. This chain's CDR3 is CASSDPPGDYNEQFF. The CDR3 bases are TGTGCCAGCAGTGATCCCCCAGGGGACTACAATGAGCAGTTCTTC. Combining the CDR3 with reference TRBV28 and TRBJ2-1 gives the whole variable domain DVKVTQSSRYLVKRTGEKVFLECVQDMDHENMFWYRQDPGLGLRLIYFSYDVKMKEKGDIPEGYSVSREKKERFSLILESASTNQTSMYLCASSDPPGDYNEQFFGPGTRLTVL.